This T cell receptor beta chain is from a study of cytomegalovirus exposure and HLA in healthy donors. Looking at the study overall: Findings of an earlier analysis included around 120 million unique TCR beta sequences from 180 million or so T cells. General study findings and limits: The productive fraction for most TCR beta V segments was about 87% or about 30% in an earlier analysis. The classifier reportedly diagnosed cytomegalovirus status with high specificity and sensitivity. Through in vitro validation, a few CMV-associated chains were shown to be specific for CMV antigens.

The PCR ran on 60 Vbeta and 13 Jbeta primers. Libraries were prepared by immunoSEQ multiplex PCR; TCRdb keeps only in-frame clonotypes and omits some of them. Among under 300,000 clones listed, approximately 82% were seen once. CDR1 and CDR2 (germline): ENHRY, SYGVKD. Trimming removed 0 bases from V and 2 bases from J, with 10 bases in between. The CDR3 spans 15 residues. A word on this clone: Its antigen is still unknown. Other DNA sequences within the sample encode an identical CDR3.

The sample was PBMCs. This chain links TRBV10-3 with TRBJ1-2; weak D call: TRBD1 (5 bases). This receptor was identified in a woman between 55 and 75 years old in good health and CMV-seropositive. CDR3 sequence (DNA): TGTGCCATCAGTGAGTCGGTGACAGCGAACTATGGCTACACCTTC. It encodes CAISESVTANYGYTF.